The 18 T cell receptor beta chains reported below all come from one sample, sequenced in a study of identical twins. TCRdb re-called the 5' RACE reads through MiXCR, storing one row per CDR3 protein. The sample records about 150,000 distinct CDR3 sequences, approximately 4% being singletons. The sequencing sample was made of memory T cells sorted from blood. The receptors derive from a man aged 18 to 30 in good health.

The CDR3 sequence is CSASSTGSYEQYF. In nucleotides, the CDR3 is TGCAGCGCATCCTCGACAGGGTCCTACGAGCAGTACTTC. This chain links TRBV29-1 with TRBJ2-7; 7 nucleotides match TRBD1. CDR3 length: 13 residues. Germline V gene lookup returns CDR1 SQVTM and CDR2 ANQGSEA. V lost 7 bases, J lost 1 base, and 7 bases stayed unmatched.

The sample holds many counts of this clonotype. J is TRBJ1-2 and V is TRBV5-1, with D unresolved. Germline-derived CDR1 and CDR2 are SGHRS and YFSETQ. Trimming shortened V by 3 bases and J by 2 bases, and 11 bases separated the two germline ends. CDR3 length equals 14 residues. The CDR3 spells CASSSMGQNYGYTF. In nucleotides, the CDR3 is TGCGCCAGCAGCTCAATGGGTCAGAACTATGGCTACACCTTC.

This clonotype was recorded at least ten times. The gene calls are TRBV4-3 and TRBJ2-2; D might be TRBD1 (6 bases). V lost 0 bases and J 6 bases, leaving 17 bases between the germline ends. The CDR3 runs 17 residues. Germline V CDR1 and CDR2: LGHNA, YSLEER. The CDR3 region has the DNA TGCGCCAGCAGCCAAGATTCACAGACAGGAAAGGCCGGGGAGCTGTTTTTT. Translated, it gives CASSQDSQTGKAGELFF.

This clonotype was observed at least ten times. This chain connects TRBV5-1 to TRBJ2-3, with 16 bases identical to TRBD2. After removal of 3 bases from V and 1 base from J, the junction contained 8 bases not matched to a gene. Per the germline V gene, CDR1 is SGHRS and CDR2 is YFSETQ. The CDR3 loop spans 19 amino acids. Written as DNA, the CDR3 is TGCGCCAGCAGCTCCGGGACTAGCGGGAGGGCCGTTGGCACAGATACGCAGTATTTT. It is translated as CASSSGTSGRAVGTDTQYF.

This clonotype was counted many times. The chain uses TRBV12-3 or TRBV12-4 and TRBJ1-2, with D tentatively TRBD1 (6 bases). V was shortened by 8 bases and J by 0 bases, with 16 bases between the two germline ends. The CDR3 spans 15 residues. The DNA of the CDR3 is TGTGCCAGCGCGAGGACAGTGGGAGCTAACTATGGCTACACCTTC. Residues: CASARTVGANYGYTF.

This clonotype showed up many times. The chain uses TRBV7-6 and TRBJ2-1, with D perhaps TRBD1 or TRBD2 (5 bases each). Trimming left V 0 bases short and J 9 bases short, with 18 bases between. CDR1 SGHVS and CDR2 FNYEAQ come from the germline V gene. CDR3 length: 16 residues. CDR3 region: CASSLAGLSGFGEQFF. The CDR3 nucleotides read TGTGCCAGCAGCTTAGCGGGGCTCAGCGGCTTCGGTGAGCAGTTCTTC.

This clonotype was picked up many times. The CDR3 sequence: CASSSDGSYSGNTIYF. CDR3 DNA: TGCGCCAGCAGCTCGGACGGATCCTACTCTGGAAACACCATATATTTT. This chain connects TRBV5-1 to TRBJ1-3; D remains ambiguous. This CDR3 has 16 amino acids. Germline V gives CDR1 SGHRS, CDR2 YFSETQ. V was cut by 3 bases and J by 0 bases, with 13 bases left in between. Looking up the rest from reference TRBV5-1 and TRBJ1-3 gives the full variable domain: KAGVTQTPRYLIKTRGQQVTLSCSPISGHRSVSWYQQTPGQGLQFLFEYFSETQRNKGNFPGRFSGRQFSNSRSEMNVSTLELGDSALYLCASSSDGSYSGNTIYFGEGSWLTVV.

This clonotype was recorded at least ten times. The V and J genes are TRBV18 and TRBJ1-3; D remains ambiguous. The CDR3 is 12 residues long. The germline gives CDR1 KGHSH, CDR2 LQKENI. Trimming took 6 bases from V and 3 from J, leaving 6 bases between them. The CDR3 DNA is TGTGCCAGCTCGTACCGTGGAAACACCATATATTTT. Translated, it gives CASSYRGNTIYF.

In its sample, this clonotype was seen many times. This chain connects TRBV5-1 to TRBJ2-3; 8 nucleotides align to TRBD2. V shed 6 bases and J 3 bases; nucleotides not matched to a gene: 6. The CDR3 sequence is 14 residues long. Germline V lookup: CDR1 SGHRS, CDR2 YFSETQ. CDR3 loop: CASKPGGPTDTQYF. DNA for the CDR3: TGCGCCAGCAAACCGGGAGGGCCTACAGATACGCAGTATTTT.

This clonotype appeared many times. The rearrangement joins TRBV20-1 to TRBJ2-5; 10 positions match TRBD2. The CDR3 has 17 amino acids. CDR1 DFQATT and CDR2 SNEGSKA come from the germline V gene (reference sequence). The trim removed 1 base at V and 2 bases at J, leaving 10 bases unmatched. The CDR3 coding sequence is TGCAGTGCTAGAGTGCCTAGCGGGAGTTGGGCACAAGAGACCCAGTACTTC. This encodes CSARVPSGSWAQETQYF.

This clonotype was recorded many times. V is TRBV20-1 and J is TRBJ1-6; 9 bases map to TRBD1. The CDR3 length is 13 residues. Losses at the gene ends were 4 bases for V and 9 bases for J; bases not matched to a gene: 4. Germline values: CDR1 DFQATT, CDR2 SNEGSKA (reference sequence). The CDR3, as DNA: TGCAGTGCTAAGGGACAGGGATCTTCACCCCTCCACTTT. Translation gives CSAKGQGSSPLHF.

This clonotype has ten or more counts. At one end, the junction sequence differs from germline, possibly due to a read error. The chain has TRBV5-1 and TRBJ1-6; D is uncertain. The CDR3 contains 8 residues. Germline-derived CDR1 and CDR2 are SGHRS and YFSETQ. The CDR3 sequence: CASFLQIF. The DNA for the CDR3 is TGCGCCAGCTTCCTGCAAATCTTT.

This clonotype appeared many times. The V call is TRBV4-1, the J call TRBJ2-7; TRBD2 matches 16 bases. Germline V gene sequence: CDR1 MGHRA, CDR2 YSYEKL. Losses at the gene ends were 1 base for V and 2 bases for J; bases not matched to a gene: 11. CDR3 length: 20 residues. The CDR3 sequence: CASSQAPGLAGGPTAYEQYF. DNA for the CDR3: TGCGCCAGCAGCCAAGCACCGGGACTAGCGGGAGGGCCTACCGCCTACGAGCAGTACTTC.

The chain employs TRBV28 and TRBJ1-5, with 7 bases lining up with TRBD1. The CDR3 consists of 15 residues. V trimming: 10 bases; J trimming: 5 bases; junction bases outside the gene matches: 14. Germline CDR1 reads MDHEN; CDR2 reads SYDVKM. CDR3 protein: CATIKRGRGDQPQHF. DNA for the CDR3: TGTGCCACCATAAAGCGGGGCAGGGGGGATCAGCCCCAGCATTTT.

This clonotype was observed many times. The chain links TRBV11-2 to TRBJ2-7; TRBD2 matches 7 bases. Germline CDR1 reads SGHAT; CDR2 reads FQNNGV. This CDR3 spans 15 amino acids. With V trimmed by 0 bases and J by 3 bases, 5 bases remained unmatched. The CDR3 region has the DNA TGTGCCAGCAGCTTAGATCCAGCGGGGAACTACGAGCAGTACTTC. Translation: CASSLDPAGNYEQYF.

The chain is built from TRBV29-1 and TRBJ1-2; TRBD1 matches at 9 bases. J gave up 6 bases and V 6 bases, and 5 bases lay outside the gene matches. Germline assignment: CDR1 SQVTM and CDR2 ANQGSEA. The CDR3 is made up of 12 amino acids. CDR3 in DNA: TGCAGCGTGTTACAGGGGGCGGATGGCTACACCTTC. As protein: CSVLQGADGYTF. The complete variable domain, with remaining parts taken from reference TRBV29-1 and TRBJ1-2, reads SAVISQKPSRDICQRGTSLTIQCQVDSQVTMMFWYRQQPGQSLTLIATANQGSEATYESGFVIDKFPISRPNLTFSTLTVSNMSPEDSSIYLCSVLQGADGYTFGSGTRLTVV.

This clonotype has ten or more counts. The chain has TRBV6-1 and TRBJ2-7; 9 bases agree with TRBD1. From germline, CDR1 is MNHNS and CDR2 SASEGT. The CDR3 is made up of 13 amino acids. V dropped 8 bases and J dropped 2; count of bases not matched to a gene: 4. The CDR3 is CASARQGAYEQYF. The CDR3 region has the DNA TGTGCCAGCGCCAGACAGGGGGCCTACGAGCAGTACTTC.

This clonotype was picked up many times. The V and J genes are TRBV5-6 and TRBJ1-4; 8 bases fit TRBD1. The junction had 5 bases not matched to a gene; V was cut back by 4 bases and J by 0 bases. The length of the CDR3 is 16 residues. Germline V CDR1 and CDR2: SGHDT, YYEEEE. The CDR3 loop reads CASSLTGDTTNEKLFF. The DNA of the CDR3 is TGTGCCAGCAGCCTGACAGGGGATACAACTAATGAAAAACTGTTTTTT.